The 25 T cell receptor beta chains presented below share a single source sample, sequenced in a study of long-term antiretroviral therapy in people with HIV. At the survey level, the v3.0 immunoSEQ assay was run. Assay used: immunoSEQ multiplex PCR; TCRdb lists only in-frame clones, some missing. Of about 27,000 clones listed, about 82% are singletons. This material consisted of unsorted PBMCs, taken 0.8 years before starting antiretroviral therapy. All receptors come from a man between 18 and 29 years old with HIV.

This sequence joins TRBV6-5 and TRBJ1-1, with D perhaps matching TRBD1 (5 bases). Germline CDR1 and CDR2: MNHEY and SVGAGI. Trimming shortened V by 6 bases and J by 8 bases, and 16 bases separated the two germline ends. The length of the CDR3 is 13 residues. The CDR3 coding sequence is TGTGCCAGCAGCAACGCCCTGGGGCGGGAAGCTTTCTTT. It codes for CASSNALGREAFF.

A single count supports this clone. This chain joins TRBV7-9 and TRBJ2-1, with TRBD2 identical over 9 bases. The CDR3 is 15 residues long. The germline V gene has CDR1 SEHNR and CDR2 FQNEAQ (reference sequence). Trimming took 8 bases from V and 6 from J; bases not matched to a gene: 11. Written as DNA, the CDR3 is TGTGCCAGCGACAGTACGGGACTAGCTGTCAATGAGCAGTTCTTC. It codes for CASDSTGLAVNEQFF.

V gene TRBV7-2 combines with J gene TRBJ2-1, with TRBD2 matching over 10 bases. Germline CDR1 SGHTA, CDR2 FQGNSA. V gave up 3 bases and J gave up 1 base; unmatched junction bases: 9. The CDR3 has 18 amino acids. The CDR3 spells CASSFGLAERGSYNEQFF. In DNA form, the CDR3 reads TGTGCCAGCAGCTTCGGACTAGCGGAGAGGGGATCCTACAATGAGCAGTTCTTC.

This chain connects TRBV27 to TRBJ2-2, with TRBD1 as a possible D gene (6 bases). The CDR3 covers 14 residues. Per germline, CDR1 MNHEY and CDR2 SMNVEV (reference sequence). Trimming took off 8 bases at V and 1 base at J, with 11 bases between the two ends. This chain's CDR3 is CASSGQLNTGELFF. As DNA, the CDR3 is TGTGCCAGCTCCGGACAGTTGAACACCGGGGAGCTGTTTTTT.

This chain links TRBV28 with TRBJ2-5, with 7 bases fitting TRBD1. In germline, CDR1 is MDHEN, CDR2 SYDVKM. The CDR3 totals 16 residues. V shed 3 bases and J 5 bases; nucleotides not matched to a gene: 12. CDR3 amino acids: CASSFYTGAQGETQYF. CDR3 sequence (DNA): TGTGCCAGCAGTTTCTACACAGGGGCTCAGGGCGAGACCCAGTACTTC.

This clone was counted a few times. The J gene is TRBJ2-7, the V gene TRBV7-2; 7 nucleotides agree with TRBD2. V shed 1 base, J shed 1 base, and the junction held 1 base outside the gene matches. The CDR3 is 14 residues long. Per the germline V gene, CDR1 is SGHTA and CDR2 is FQGNSA. CDR3: CASSLEAGSYEQYF. The CDR3 nucleotides are TGTGCCAGCAGCTTAGAAGCGGGGTCCTACGAGCAGTACTTC. The full variable domain, completed using reference TRBV7-2 and TRBJ2-7, is GAGVSQSPSNKVTEKGKDVELRCDPISGHTALYWYRQSLGQGLEFLIYFQGNSAPDKSGLPSDRFSAERTGGSVSTLTIQRTQQEDSAVYLCASSLEAGSYEQYFGPGTRLTVT.

The gene calls are TRBV27 and TRBJ2-7; 11 bases map to TRBD1. Germline V gene lookup returns CDR1 MNHEY and CDR2 SMNVEV (reference sequence). The V segment lost 7 bases and the J segment 3 bases; nucleotides outside the gene matches: 2. This CDR3 contains 13 residues. In DNA form, the CDR3 reads TGTGCCAGCATTGGGACAGGGGGCTACGAGCAGTACTTC. Its protein is CASIGTGGYEQYF.

The chain is built from TRBV4-1 and TRBJ2-2; 7 bases are a match to TRBD1. Germline loops: CDR1 MGHRA, CDR2 YSYEKL. This CDR3 is 15 amino acids long. The V gene end was trimmed by 0 bases and the J gene end by 4 bases; junction bases not matched to a gene: 2. CDR3: CASSQDQGVTGELFF. The DNA of the CDR3 is TGCGCCAGCAGCCAAGATCAGGGGGTCACCGGGGAGCTGTTTTTT.

This clone has only a few counts. The chain couples TRBV6-1 to TRBJ1-1; D ambiguous. Germline values: CDR1 MNHNS, CDR2 SASEGT. The CDR3 consists of 14 residues. Trimming pared 4 bases from V and 6 bases from J, leaving 15 bases between. The CDR3 spells CASSASDLPPEAFF. Here the CDR3 DNA reads TGTGCCAGCAGTGCCTCCGACCTCCCCCCTGAAGCTTTCTTT.

The V gene is TRBV5-1, the J gene TRBJ1-6, with TRBD1 identical over 8 bases. The J segment lost 9 bases and the V segment lost 3 bases, leaving 8 bases of the junction unmatched. CDR1 is SGHRS, CDR2 YFSETQ, per germline. This CDR3 is built from 15 residues. The CDR3 loop reads CASSSDGQGISPLHF. The CDR3 nucleotides are TGCGCCAGCAGCTCGGACGGACAGGGCATTTCACCCCTCCACTTT.

The chain has TRBV7-3 and TRBJ2-3, with D uncertain. The germline V and J ends were trimmed by 1 base and 3 bases, with 14 bases remaining between them. This CDR3 comprises 16 residues. Per the germline V gene, CDR1 is SGHTA and CDR2 is FQGTGA. CDR3 in amino acids: CASSLNPASRTDTQYF. As DNA, the CDR3 is TGTGCCAGCAGCTTAAACCCCGCCAGCCGTACAGATACGCAGTATTTT.

The chain couples TRBV7-8 to TRBJ2-7; 8 bases align to TRBD2. Germline values: CDR1 SGHVS, CDR2 FQNEAQ. With V trimmed by 3 bases and J by 0 bases, 4 bases remained unmatched. This CDR3 is 15 amino acids long. CDR3 sequence (DNA): TGTGCCAGCAGCTTGTCCGGGAGGGACTCCTACGAGCAGTACTTC. As protein: CASSLSGRDSYEQYF.

The chain employs TRBV6-5 and TRBJ2-3, with a possible D match to TRBD2 (5 bases). The CDR3 sequence is 16 residues long. Germline CDR1 reads MNHEY; CDR2 reads SVGAGI. V gave up 0 bases and J gave up 2 bases, with 12 bases separating them. This CDR3 is CASSYSRGPPTDTQYF. Written as DNA, the CDR3 is TGTGCCAGCAGTTACTCCCGGGGTCCCCCCACAGATACGCAGTATTTT.

This sequence joins TRBV28 and TRBJ1-5; D is perhaps TRBD1 (5 bases). The V end was cut by 3 bases, the J end by 4 bases, with 13 bases between. This CDR3 comprises 15 residues. The germline CDR1 and CDR2 sequences are MDHEN and SYDVKM. The CDR3 loop is CASSLGTGFNQPQHF. DNA for the CDR3: TGTGCCAGCAGTTTGGGCACAGGCTTTAATCAGCCCCAGCATTTT. Looking up the rest from reference TRBV28 and TRBJ1-5 gives the full variable domain: DVKVTQSSRYLVKRTGEKVFLECVQDMDHENMFWYRQDPGLGLRLIYFSYDVKMKEKGDIPEGYSVSREKKERFSLILESASTNQTSMYLCASSLGTGFNQPQHFGDGTRLSIL.

V usage is TRBV4-3 and J usage is TRBJ2-7; TRBD2 agrees at 8 bases. This CDR3 comprises 14 residues. The ends lost 1 base at V and 4 bases at J; junction bases unmatched: 3. Germline V gene sequence: CDR1 LGHNA, CDR2 YSLEER. The CDR3 DNA follows: TGCGCCAGCAGCCAAGCGGAGCGGGGGTACGAGCAGTACTTC. Translation: CASSQAERGYEQYF.

J is TRBJ1-4 and V is TRBV29-1; the D is unclear. This CDR3 comprises 11 residues. Trimming shortened V by 5 bases and J by 7 bases, and 8 bases separated the two germline ends. Germline V gene data show CDR1 as SQVTM and CDR2 as ANQGSEA. Here the CDR3 reads CSVYGGEKLFF. CDR3 DNA: TGCAGCGTTTACGGCGGTGAAAAACTGTTTTTT.

V and J are TRBV6-1 and TRBJ2-1; TRBD2 is a possible D gene (6 bases). Germline CDR1 and CDR2: MNHNS and SASEGT. V was cut by 3 bases and J by 6 bases, with 12 bases left in between. This CDR3 contains 14 residues. For the CDR3, the DNA is TGTGCCAGCAGTGAGAGGGACTTCCTCAATGAGCAGTTCTTC. Translation gives CASSERDFLNEQFF.

The chain combines TRBV18 with TRBJ1-5; TRBD1 agrees at 7 bases. The CDR3 consists of 14 residues. With V trimmed by 6 bases and J by 4 bases, 6 bases remained unmatched. Germline CDR1 reads KGHSH; CDR2 reads LQKENI. CDR3 amino acids: CASSRTGGNQPQHF. Written as DNA, the CDR3 is TGTGCCAGCTCCCGGACAGGAGGTAATCAGCCCCAGCATTTT.

The chain carries TRBV5-1 and TRBJ2-5; 8 bases map to TRBD2. Germline CDR1 and CDR2: SGHRS and YFSETQ. This CDR3 comprises 16 residues. With V trimmed by 0 bases and J by 8 bases, 12 bases remained unmatched. CDR3 sequence: CASSLEWREDHRTQYF. The CDR3 nucleotides read TGCGCCAGCAGCTTGGAATGGCGGGAGGACCATAGAACCCAGTACTTC.

V and J are TRBV30 and TRBJ1-1; a weak D match, TRBD1 (5 bases). The germline CDR1 and CDR2 sequences are GTSNPN and SVGIG (reference sequence). Trimming removed 0 bases from V and 4 bases from J, with 9 bases in between. CDR3 length: 13 amino acids. DNA of the CDR3: TGTGCCTGGAGTGTAGGGGACGGCACTGAAGCTTTCTTT. Translation gives CAWSVGDGTEAFF.

This chain connects TRBV5-6 to TRBJ2-5, with D possibly being TRBD1 (5 bases). Trimming stripped 1 base from V and 8 bases from J, with 12 bases between. The CDR3 extends over 13 amino acids. Germline V lookup: CDR1 SGHDT, CDR2 YYEEEE. CDR3 residues: CASSLNKGLTQYF. CDR3 in DNA: TGTGCCAGCAGCTTGAATAAGGGGCTCACCCAGTACTTC.

This clone was picked up one time. The genes are TRBV28 and TRBJ2-7; possible D gene TRBD2, 5 bases. The V end was cut by 6 bases, the J end by 0 bases, with 12 bases between. The CDR3 length is 14 residues. Looked up from germline, CDR1 is MDHEN and CDR2 is SYDVKM. CDR3 protein: CASSRTGSSYEQYF. DNA for the CDR3: TGTGCCAGCAGCAGGACGGGAAGCTCCTACGAGCAGTACTTC.

The table lists this clone with a few counts. The genes are TRBV7-2 and TRBJ2-7; D is unclear. Trimming pared 4 bases from V and 3 bases from J, leaving 16 bases between. The CDR3 consists of 15 residues. The germline CDR1 and CDR2 sequences are SGHTA and FQGNSA. The CDR3, as DNA: TGTGCCAGCAGCTCAAGTTCAGACCCCTACTACGAGCAGTACTTC. Its translation: CASSSSSDPYYEQYF. Complete variable domain (other parts from reference TRBV7-2 and TRBJ2-7): GAGVSQSPSNKVTEKGKDVELRCDPISGHTALYWYRQSLGQGLEFLIYFQGNSAPDKSGLPSDRFSAERTGGSVSTLTIQRTQQEDSAVYLCASSSSSDPYYEQYFGPGTRLTVT.

This chain links TRBV29-1 with TRBJ2-3; D is ambiguous. Trimming took off 6 bases at V and 2 bases at J, with 15 bases between the two ends. The germline V gene has CDR1 SQVTM and CDR2 ANQGSEA. The CDR3 has 14 amino acids. In nucleotides, the CDR3 is TGCAGCGTCAGGAAGGGTTGGGTCACAGATACGCAGTATTTT. Translated, it gives CSVRKGWVTDTQYF.

The chain uses TRBV11-2 and TRBJ2-1; a weak D match, TRBD2 (5 bases). This CDR3 has 14 residues. V gave up 1 base and J gave up 10 bases, with 14 bases separating them. The germline V gene encodes CDR1 SGHAT and CDR2 FQNNGV. In DNA, the CDR3 is TGTGCCAGCAGCTTAGGCGGGCCAGTGGGGGAGCAGTTCTTC. It encodes CASSLGGPVGEQFF.